These 23 T cell receptor beta chains originate from one sample sequenced in a study of molecular identifiers for immune sequencing clone quantification (dated 2018 in TCRdb). Library prep was done by PCR. TCRdb lists the instrument as Illumina HiSeq 4000. Clones were called with MiXCR by TCRdb after fastp trimmed the public reads at Q25, and only in-frame beta chains were retained. A single entry per CDR3 protein holds the most common genes and DNA from its merged rows. For this sample the table gives 550,000 to 750,000 distinct CDR3 sequences, of which just under 20% were detected only once. The ten largest clones take up approximately 0.9% of the sample. Input material: naive CD8+ T cells from blood, with Jurkat cell RNA spiked in. This specimen's cell subset or site label, interpreted: FACS-sorted CD8+CD4-CCR7+CD45RA+ naive T cells. These receptors originate from a human donor in good health. Some libraries in this study had Jurkat cell RNA spiked in.

This clonotype was counted only a few times. A much larger clone differs by one base, so this may be a read error. V gene TRBV6-6 combines with J gene TRBJ2-7, with D perhaps assigned TRBD1 or TRBD2 (5 bases each). Germline assignment: CDR1 MNHNY and CDR2 SVGAGI (reference sequence). The CDR3 is 13 amino acids. V lost 2 bases and J lost 9, with 14 bases in between. In DNA form, the CDR3 reads TGTGCCAGCAGTTACGGTGTGAGGGGCGTGCAGTACTTC. This codes for CASSYGVRGVQYF.

As concerns this clonotype: Just one base apart from a much larger clone, this may be a read error. The rearrangement uses TRBV4-1 and TRBJ2-2; D is unresolved. Germline CDR1 is MGHRA and CDR2 is YSYEKL. The germline V and J ends were trimmed by 4 bases and 4 bases, with 10 bases remaining between them. The CDR3 has 14 amino acids. CDR3 sequence (DNA): TGCGCCAGCAGCCGAGGTGAATTCACCGGGGAGCTGTTTTTT. This sequence encodes CASSRGEFTGELFF.

The J gene is TRBJ2-1, the V gene TRBV6-5; a possible D gene is TRBD1 (6 bases). Deletions cut 2 bases from V and 1 base from J, with 15 bases between. The CDR3 consists of 17 residues. Germline CDR1 MNHEY, CDR2 SVGAGI. The CDR3 loop reads CASSYTTPGTSYNEQFF. The CDR3 nucleotides read TGTGCCAGCAGTTACACTACCCCGGGGACATCCTACAATGAGCAGTTCTTC.

Ten or more counts support this clonotype. This rearrangement joins TRBV29-1 to TRBJ2-1; tentative D call: TRBD1 (7 bases). Per the germline V gene, CDR1 is SQVTM and CDR2 is ANQGSEA. The CDR3 has 12 amino acids. The V gene lost 6 bases and the J gene lost 6 bases, with 12 bases spanning the gap. CDR3 sequence (DNA): TGCAGCGTCCAGGGGGACTCCAATGAGCAGTTCTTC. It translates to CSVQGDSNEQFF.

The chain couples TRBV2 to TRBJ2-4, with TRBD2 matching over 11 bases. Germline V gene lookup returns CDR1 SNHLY and CDR2 FYNNEI. With V trimmed by 7 bases and J by 6 bases, 17 bases remained unmatched. The CDR3 spans 18 residues. Here the CDR3 reads CASNIGLAGGIRGNIQYF. In nucleotides, the CDR3 is TGTGCCAGCAACATCGGCTTAGCGGGGGGGATCCGGGGAAACATTCAGTACTTC. Full variable domain (missing parts from reference TRBV2 and TRBJ2-4): EPEVTQTPSHQVTQMGQEVILRCVPISNHLYFYWYRQILGQKVEFLVSFYNNEISEKSEIFDDQFSVERPDGSNFTLKIRSTKLEDSAMYFCASNIGLAGGIRGNIQYFGAGTRLSVL.

The table lists this clonotype with many counts. This chain joins TRBV13 and TRBJ2-3; 9 bases align to TRBD1. The CDR3 consists of 16 residues. Germline trimming cut 5 bases from V and 4 bases from J; bases unmatched to any gene: 10. Germline V gives CDR1 PRHDT, CDR2 FYEKMQ (reference sequence). The CDR3 region has the DNA TGTGCCAGCAGCCCGGGACAGGGAGAGGGGGCAGATACGCAGTATTTT. Its protein is CASSPGQGEGADTQYF.

Comments on this clonotype: This may stem from a read error, because a much larger clone lies one nucleotide away. This chain links TRBV27 with TRBJ2-5, with 7 bases identical to TRBD1. The CDR3 sequence is 15 residues long. The germline V gene encodes CDR1 MNHEY and CDR2 SMNVEV (reference sequence). The CDR3 region is CARSPGTAHQETQYF. The CDR3 DNA is TGTGCCCGCAGCCCCGGGACAGCCCACCAAGAGACCCAGTACTTC.

This clonotype was seen at least ten times. The rearrangement uses TRBV3-1 and TRBJ2-7; D possibly corresponds to TRBD2 (6 bases). The V gene's germline CDR1 is LGHDT and CDR2 YNNKEL (reference sequence). The CDR3 spans 16 residues. V shed 2 bases and J shed 3 bases, with 17 bases lying between them. The CDR3 bases are TGTGCCAGCAGCCAAAGAGGTAGCGGACCTAACTACGAGCAGTACTTC. This encodes CASSQRGSGPNYEQYF.

The rearrangement joins TRBV6-5 to TRBJ2-7; 10 bases line up with TRBD2. The CDR3 has 16 residues. V was pared by 5 bases and J by 0 bases, with 7 bases of the junction left unmatched. Looked up from germline, CDR1 is MNHEY and CDR2 is SVGAGI. CDR3 in DNA: TGTGCCAGCAGTCTCACCTCTAGCGGGAGCTCCTACGAGCAGTACTTC. It specifies CASSLTSSGSSYEQYF.

This clonotype was detected many times. The CDR3 sequence is CASSLGDGYEQYF. CDR3 nucleotide sequence: TGCGCCAGCAGCTTGGGGGACGGCTACGAGCAGTACTTC. The chain has TRBV5-1 and TRBJ2-7; D possibly matches TRBD1 or TRBD2 (5 bases each). Germline V gene sequence: CDR1 SGHRS, CDR2 YFSETQ. CDR3 size: 13 residues. V lost 0 bases and J 3 bases, leaving 7 bases between the germline ends.

This chain links TRBV19 with TRBJ2-7, with D tentatively TRBD1 (7 bases). Trimming removed 2 bases from V and 2 bases from J, with 13 bases in between. In germline, CDR1 is LNHDA, CDR2 SQIVND (reference sequence). This CDR3 comprises 15 residues. The CDR3 protein is CASSISAGGTYEQYF. DNA of the CDR3: TGTGCCAGTAGTATATCGGCAGGGGGGACCTACGAGCAGTACTTC.

This clonotype showed up many times. V gene TRBV6-5 combines with J gene TRBJ2-3; 8 bases align to TRBD2. V was clipped by 3 bases and J by 2 bases; unmatched bases: 4. CDR3 length equals 15 residues. Germline loops: CDR1 MNHEY, CDR2 SVGAGI. The CDR3 coding sequence is TGTGCCAGCAGTTATACGGGAGGGATCACAGATACGCAGTATTTT. Translated: CASSYTGGITDTQYF.

The rearrangement uses TRBV7-9 and TRBJ2-7, with 8 bases fitting TRBD1. CDR1 and CDR2 from the germline V gene are SEHNR and FQNEAQ (reference sequence). This CDR3 comprises 14 residues. V gave up 5 bases and J gave up 2 bases; unmatched junction bases: 5. The CDR3 sequence: CASSTLTGAYEQYF. The CDR3 region has the DNA TGTGCCAGCAGCACTTTGACAGGGGCCTACGAGCAGTACTTC.

The chain employs TRBV6-2 or TRBV6-3 and TRBJ1-6, with D perhaps TRBD1 (5 bases). The CDR3 has 15 residues. With 1 base removed from V and 11 bases from J, the gap between germline ends came to 15 bases. In germline, CDR1 is MNHEY, CDR2 SVGEGT. For the CDR3, the DNA is TGTGCCAGCAGTTACTACGGGACCGTCTGGCCACCCCTCCACTTT. Its protein is CASSYYGTVWPPLHF.

This clonotype was counted at least ten times. V and J are TRBV7-6 and TRBJ2-2; D not resolved. The V gene lost 1 base and the J gene lost 6 bases, with 6 bases spanning the gap. The CDR3 is 13 amino acids. Germline CDR1 and CDR2: SGHVS and FNYEAQ. The CDR3 is CASSLDLAGELFF. The CDR3 DNA follows: TGTGCCAGCAGCTTAGACCTTGCCGGGGAGCTGTTTTTT.

About this clonotype: With a much larger clone just one base away, this may be a read error. The chain has TRBV4-1 and TRBJ1-1, with TRBD1 matching 8 bases. J was trimmed by 0 bases and V by 1 base; bases with no gene match: 4. Looked up from germline, CDR1 is MGHRA and CDR2 is YSYEKL. The CDR3 spans 16 residues. The CDR3 DNA reads TGCGCCAGCAGCCAAGCGCGGACAGGGATGAACACTGAAGCTTTCTTT. Residues: CASSQARTGMNTEAFF.

The chain links TRBV20-1 to TRBJ1-2; 7 nucleotides agree with TRBD1. The CDR3 has 19 residues. J was trimmed by 2 bases and V by 0 bases; bases with no gene match: 18. Germline CDR1 and CDR2: DFQATT and SNEGSKA (reference sequence). This CDR3 reads CSARDAAEGRDRLNYGYTF. The CDR3 DNA follows: TGCAGTGCTAGAGATGCGGCAGAAGGCAGGGACAGACTAAACTATGGCTACACCTTC.

This clonotype has only a few counts. This chain links TRBV13 with TRBJ1-1; maybe TRBD1 (5 bases). V lost 11 bases to trimming and J lost 3 bases, with 22 bases between them. Germline V gene lookup returns CDR1 PRHDT and CDR2 FYEKMQ (reference sequence). The CDR3 contains 15 residues. Written as DNA, the CDR3 is TGTGCCGGGGGGGGTGGGTCCTCTGGGCACACTGAAGCTTTCTTT. Residues: CAGGGGSSGHTEAFF.

This clonotype was seen at least ten times. The chain uses TRBV27 and TRBJ1-5; no clear D. The V gene lost 7 bases and the J gene lost 1 base, with 11 bases spanning the gap. The germline V gene encodes CDR1 MNHEY and CDR2 SMNVEV (reference sequence). The CDR3 totals 14 residues. The CDR3 sequence: CASTSSGSNQPQHF. The CDR3, as DNA: TGTGCCAGCACCTCTAGTGGCAGCAATCAGCCCCAGCATTTT.

This clonotype has just a few counts. The rearrangement uses TRBV6-6 and TRBJ2-2, with 9 bases lining up with TRBD1. The CDR3 totals 18 residues. In germline, CDR1 is MNHNY, CDR2 SVGAGI (reference sequence). V dropped 0 bases and J dropped 6; count of bases not matched to a gene: 11. CDR3: CASSYSYRGRFMSGELFF. The CDR3, as DNA: TGTGCCAGCAGTTACTCGTACAGGGGGCGATTTATGTCCGGGGAGCTGTTTTTT.

This clonotype was recorded a few times. The rearrangement uses TRBV30 and TRBJ2-6; 7 bases align to TRBD1. Unmatched junction bases numbered 8, after V lost 4 bases and J lost 5 bases. CDR3 length: 15 residues. CDR1 and CDR2 (germline): GTSNPN, SVGIG (reference sequence). Here the CDR3 reads CAWNRGVAWANVLTF. The CDR3 DNA reads as TGTGCCTGGAACAGGGGAGTGGCTTGGGCCAACGTCCTGACTTTC. Filled out from reference TRBV30 and TRBJ2-6, the complete variable domain reads SQTIHQWPATLVQPVGSPLSLECTVEGTSNPNLYWYRQAAGRGLQLLFYSVGIGQISSEVPQNLSASRPQDRQFILSSKKLLLSDSGFYLCAWNRGVAWANVLTFGAGSRLTVL.

This clonotype appeared many times. The V gene is TRBV4-1, the J gene TRBJ1-1; TRBD1 aligns across 11 bases. The CDR3 has 15 residues. Germline V lookup: CDR1 MGHRA, CDR2 YSYEKL. The V gene end was trimmed by 4 bases and the J gene end by 11 bases; junction bases not matched to a gene: 12. The chain's CDR3 is CASSPYPGTGGFAFF. In nucleotides, the CDR3 is TGCGCCAGCAGCCCCTATCCCGGGACAGGGGGTTTCGCTTTCTTT.

This clonotype was counted many times. The V gene is TRBV7-2, the J gene TRBJ2-3; D is undetermined. V was pared by 1 base and J by 12 bases, with 14 bases between. Germline lookup yields CDR1 SGHTA and CDR2 FQGNSA. The CDR3 runs 13 residues. The chain's CDR3 is CASSLVGPGEQYF. CDR3 nucleotides: TGTGCCAGCAGCTTAGTTGGCCCGGGTGAACAGTATTTT.